The source of this T cell receptor beta chain is a study of response to subunit inactivated influenza vaccine. Study results and caveats: The authors suggested that every seasonal influenza vaccination recruits few new T cells.

TCRdb fed the RT-PCR reads into MiXCR, producing one record per CDR3 protein. The table includes 540,000 or so distinct CDR3 sequences, 10% to 15% detected once. This clonotype was recorded a few times. Its antigen is not identified. The trim removed 5 bases at V and 6 bases at J, leaving 4 bases unmatched. Germline V gene lookup returns CDR1 DFQATT and CDR2 SNEGSKA (reference sequence). The CDR3 loop spans 12 amino acids. V usage is TRBV20-1 and J usage is TRBJ1-2, with 9 bases matching TRBD1. The sequences come from PBMCs from blood, collected 40 to 50 days after vaccination. This TCR was recovered from a man between 45 and 60 years old who received an inactivated influenza vaccine. The CDR3 spells CSAGTGQNGYTF. The CDR3 DNA follows: TGCAGTGCTGGGACAGGGCAAAATGGCTACACCTTC.